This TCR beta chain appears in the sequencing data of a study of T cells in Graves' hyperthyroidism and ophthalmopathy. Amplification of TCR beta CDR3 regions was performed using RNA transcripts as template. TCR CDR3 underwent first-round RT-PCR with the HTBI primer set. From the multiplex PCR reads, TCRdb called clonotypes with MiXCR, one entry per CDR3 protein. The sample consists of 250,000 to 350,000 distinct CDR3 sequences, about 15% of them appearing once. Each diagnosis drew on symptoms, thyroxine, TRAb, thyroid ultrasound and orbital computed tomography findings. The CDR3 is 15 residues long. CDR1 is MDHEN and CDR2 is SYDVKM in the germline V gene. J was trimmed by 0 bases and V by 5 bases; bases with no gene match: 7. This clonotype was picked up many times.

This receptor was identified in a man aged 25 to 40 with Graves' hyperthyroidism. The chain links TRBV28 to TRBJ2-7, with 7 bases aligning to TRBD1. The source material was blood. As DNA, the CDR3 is TGTGCCAGCAGTCCCCAAGACAGGGACTCCTACGAGCAGTACTTC. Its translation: CASSPQDRDSYEQYF.